Given below is one TCR beta chain in context. The CDR3 extends over 14 amino acids. The ends were cut back, 5 bases at V and 2 bases at J, with 10 bases in the middle. Per germline, CDR1 SNHLY and CDR2 FYNNEI. The sample comes from a study of cytomegalovirus exposure and HLA in healthy donors. With 60 Vbeta and 13 Jbeta primers, the PCR was carried out. Here immunoSEQ multiplex PCR was the method, and the copy in TCRdb shows in-frame clones only, minus some. The table has 110,000 to 150,000 clones, roughly 80% seen once. Material: PBMCs. The rearrangement joins TRBV2 to TRBJ1-5; D ambiguous. This clonotype was sampled from a female donor in good health and CMV-seronegative. The CDR3 spells CASSPASGNQPQHF. Written as DNA, the CDR3 is TGTGCCAGCAGTCCCGCCTCGGGCAATCAGCCCCAGCATTTT.